The 20 T cell receptor beta chains below all came from one sample that was sequenced in a study of shared clonotypes between healthy human individuals. Some clones are missing from TCRdb's copy, which holds only in-frame ones; the method was immunoSEQ multiplex PCR. The sample lists 2 million to 2.5 million clones; around 95% were seen once. The material sequenced was naive CD4+ T cells sorted from blood. Subset indicated: CD45RA+ positively selected. The receptors were sampled from a man younger than 30 in good health.

This chain uses TRBV11-3 with TRBJ2-3; possibly TRBD1 for D (6 bases). The CDR3 loop spans 15 amino acids. Trimming removed 5 bases at V and 6 bases at J, with 18 bases between. CDR1 and CDR2 (germline): SGHNT, YENEEA. The CDR3 nucleotides are TGTGCCAGCAGCCTAGGGGGAAGTCCGAGGGATACGCAGTATTTT. It encodes CASSLGGSPRDTQYF.

The chain uses TRBV7-2 and TRBJ2-1; D gene ambiguous. In germline, CDR1 is SGHTA, CDR2 FQGNSA. Trimming took 2 bases from V and 6 from J, leaving 11 bases between them. This CDR3 has 14 amino acids. As DNA, the CDR3 is TGTGCCAGCAGCTTAAGGATTCTGAGCAATGAGCAGTTCTTC. This codes for CASSLRILSNEQFF.

This sequence joins TRBV5-6 and TRBJ1-3, with D possibly being TRBD1 (5 bases). The CDR3 length is 16 residues. The ends were cut back, 3 bases at V and 0 bases at J, with 13 bases in the middle. The V gene's germline CDR1 is SGHDT and CDR2 YYEEEE. The CDR3 DNA follows: TGTGCCAGCAGCTCCCCGGACGGGGGCTCTGGAAACACCATATATTTT. This codes for CASSSPDGGSGNTIYF.

The genes are TRBV7-9 and TRBJ2-3, with no clear D. V dropped 5 bases and J dropped 4 bases, with 7 bases sitting between them. The CDR3 length is 12 residues. Germline CDR1 SEHNR, CDR2 FQNEAQ (reference sequence). The CDR3 DNA reads as TGTGCCAGCAGCCTGACCGCAGATACGCAGTATTTT. The encoded protein is CASSLTADTQYF.

This chain uses TRBV18 with TRBJ1-3; D remains unclear. CDR1 and CDR2 (germline): KGHSH, LQKENI. Trimming shortened V by 2 bases and J by 6 bases, and 8 bases separated the two germline ends. The CDR3 consists of 13 residues. The CDR3 protein is CASSPGVVNTIYF. The CDR3 region has the DNA TGTGCCAGCTCACCAGGTGTGGTAAACACCATATATTTT.

Concerning this clone: Other DNA sequences from this sample encode an identical CDR3 as well. The rearrangement links TRBV11-2 to TRBJ2-7, with TRBD2 identical over 9 bases. Germline loops: CDR1 SGHAT, CDR2 FQNNGV. CDR3 length: 15 amino acids. V shed 1 base and J 1 base; nucleotides not matched to a gene: 2. The DNA of the CDR3 is TGTGCCAGCAGCTTAGCGGCGGGGGGGTCCTACGAGCAGTACTTC. Translating gives CASSLAAGGSYEQYF.

The rearrangement uses TRBV4-2 and TRBJ1-4; TRBD1 matches 8 bases. With 4 bases clipped from V and 3 bases from J, the junction kept 4 bases outside the gene matches. The germline CDR1 and CDR2 sequences are LGHNA and YNFKEQ. CDR3 length equals 15 residues. The CDR3 is CASSRAGGPNEKLFF. The CDR3 nucleotides are TGTGCCAGCAGCCGAGCAGGGGGCCCTAATGAAAAACTGTTTTTT.

The genes are TRBV10-3 and TRBJ2-1; the D is unclear. This CDR3 spans 15 amino acids. Germline CDR1 ENHRY, CDR2 SYGVKD. V was pared by 3 bases and J by 0 bases, with 9 bases between. CDR3 coding DNA: TGTGCCATCAGTGATATCCGAAGCTCCTACAATGAGCAGTTCTTC. Translating gives CAISDIRSSYNEQFF.

The rearrangement links TRBV10-3 to TRBJ2-1, with D maybe TRBD1 (5 bases). Per the germline V gene, CDR1 is ENHRY and CDR2 is SYGVKD. The CDR3 is 13 amino acids. Trimming cost V 3 bases and J 9 bases, with 12 bases left between them. The CDR3 DNA follows: TGTGCCATCAGTGAACCCAGGGAAGCTGAGCAGTTCTTC. Its protein is CAISEPREAEQFF.

This chain joins TRBV18 and TRBJ1-1, with a weak D call TRBD1 (6 bases). V was pared by 3 bases and J by 3 bases, with 11 bases between. The CDR3 length is 14 residues. Germline V gene lookup returns CDR1 KGHSH and CDR2 LQKENI. CDR3 amino acids: CASSPQGLDTEAFF. The CDR3 nucleotides read TGTGCCAGCTCACCTCAGGGGTTGGACACTGAAGCTTTCTTT. The full variable domain, with the rest looked up from reference TRBV18 and TRBJ1-1, is NAGVMQNPRHLVRRRGQEARLRCSPMKGHSHVYWYRQLPEEGLKFMVYLQKENIIDESGMPKERFSAEFPKEGPSILRIQQVVRGDSAAYFCASSPQGLDTEAFFGQGTRLTVV.

The V call is TRBV6-5, the J call TRBJ1-2, with 7 positions matching TRBD1. Per the germline V gene, CDR1 is MNHEY and CDR2 is SVGAGI. Losses at the gene ends were 5 bases for V and 4 bases for J; bases not matched to a gene: 10. The CDR3 extends over 15 amino acids. This CDR3 is CASSPRGAVGYGYTF. In nucleotides, the CDR3 is TGTGCCAGCAGTCCCAGGGGGGCCGTTGGCTATGGCTACACCTTC.

V is TRBV28 and J is TRBJ2-3; 10 nucleotides agree with TRBD1. The CDR3 loop spans 15 amino acids. CDR1 MDHEN and CDR2 SYDVKM come from the germline V gene. The ends lost 4 bases at V and 0 bases at J; junction bases unmatched: 1. CDR3: CASSSTGGSTDTQYF. CDR3 DNA sequence: TGTGCCAGCAGTTCGACAGGGGGCAGCACAGATACGCAGTATTTT.

J is TRBJ1-4 and V is TRBV4-3; 8 bases are a match to TRBD1. Looked up from germline, CDR1 is LGHNA and CDR2 is YSLEER. V dropped 0 bases and J dropped 2; count of bases not matched to a gene: 8. The length of the CDR3 is 18 residues. The CDR3 coding sequence is TGCGCCAGCAGCCAAGAACCTACAGGGGGATCCACTAATGAAAAACTGTTTTTT. Amino acids: CASSQEPTGGSTNEKLFF.

The chain links TRBV19 to TRBJ2-1, with TRBD1 matching over 7 bases. The CDR3 is made up of 14 amino acids. With V trimmed by 7 bases and J by 0 bases, 3 bases remained unmatched. The germline gives CDR1 LNHDA, CDR2 SQIVND (reference sequence). The CDR3 protein is CASTRQGSYNEQFF. CDR3 nucleotide sequence: TGTGCCAGTACCCGACAGGGCTCCTACAATGAGCAGTTCTTC.

The chain joins TRBV4-2 to TRBJ1-2, with D maybe TRBD1 (5 bases). Germline lookup yields CDR1 LGHNA and CDR2 YNFKEQ. The CDR3 has 15 residues. The V end lost 0 bases, the J end lost 4 bases, and 12 bases lay between the germline ends. CDR3 DNA: TGTGCCAGCAGCCAAGATCTTGACAGCAGCTATGGCTACACCTTC. Its translation is CASSQDLDSSYGYTF.

Concerning this clone: Other DNA variants within this sample encode the same CDR3. The chain employs TRBV11-3 and TRBJ1-1; D unclear. Trimming took off 4 bases at V and 1 base at J, with 7 bases between the two ends. The CDR3 covers 13 residues. Per the germline V gene, CDR1 is SGHNT and CDR2 is YENEEA. Here the CDR3 reads CASSYQENTEAFF. The CDR3 coding sequence is TGTGCCAGCAGCTACCAGGAGAACACTGAAGCTTTCTTT.

V and J are TRBV28 and TRBJ2-1, with 7 bases lining up with TRBD1. J gave up 0 bases and V 6 bases, and 5 bases lay outside the gene matches. This CDR3 has 15 amino acids. CDR1 is MDHEN and CDR2 is SYDVKM in the germline V gene. The CDR3 sequence is CASSPRGSSYNEQFF. The CDR3, as DNA: TGTGCCAGCAGCCCCAGGGGGAGCTCCTACAATGAGCAGTTCTTC.

This clone was seen more than once but under ten times. V usage is TRBV2 and J usage is TRBJ2-1; either TRBD1 or TRBD2 may fit D (5 bases each). Germline V CDR1 and CDR2: SNHLY, FYNNEI. V lost 8 bases, J lost 6 bases, and 17 bases lay in between. This CDR3 comprises 14 residues. The DNA of the CDR3 is TGTGCCAGCCTAGGGATTTATGGGACCAATGAGCAGTTCTTC. Its protein is CASLGIYGTNEQFF.

The chain combines TRBV6-1 with TRBJ1-6, with 7 bases identical to TRBD1. Germline CDR1 reads MNHNS; CDR2 reads SASEGT. The V gene end was trimmed by 4 bases and the J gene end by 11 bases; junction bases not matched to a gene: 2. There are 12 residues in the CDR3. CDR3 region: CASSATGTPLHF. Written as DNA, the CDR3 is TGTGCCAGCAGTGCGACAGGGACACCCCTCCACTTT.

The genes are TRBV10-2 and TRBJ2-2; D is uncertain. Germline CDR1 reads WSHSY; CDR2 reads SAAADI. The CDR3 sequence is 16 residues long. V gave up 0 bases and J gave up 6 bases, with 14 bases separating them. CDR3 DNA: TGCGCCAGCAGTGAGTCGACGCTAGGAGCCGCCGGGGAGCTGTTTTTT. It encodes CASSESTLGAAGELFF.